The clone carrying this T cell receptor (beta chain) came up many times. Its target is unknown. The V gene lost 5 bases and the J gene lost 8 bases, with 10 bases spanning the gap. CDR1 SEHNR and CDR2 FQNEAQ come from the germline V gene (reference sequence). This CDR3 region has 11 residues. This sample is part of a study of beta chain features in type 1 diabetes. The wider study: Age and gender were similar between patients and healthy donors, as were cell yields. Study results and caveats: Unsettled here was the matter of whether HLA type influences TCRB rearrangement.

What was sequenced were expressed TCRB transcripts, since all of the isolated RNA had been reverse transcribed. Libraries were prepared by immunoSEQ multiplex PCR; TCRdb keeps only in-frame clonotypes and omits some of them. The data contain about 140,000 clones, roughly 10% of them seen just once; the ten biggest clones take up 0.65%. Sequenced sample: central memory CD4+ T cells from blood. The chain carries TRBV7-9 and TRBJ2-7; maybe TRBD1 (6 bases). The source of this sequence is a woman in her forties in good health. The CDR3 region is CASSTDSQQYF. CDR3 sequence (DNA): TGTGCCAGCAGCACGGACAGCCAGCAGTACTTC.